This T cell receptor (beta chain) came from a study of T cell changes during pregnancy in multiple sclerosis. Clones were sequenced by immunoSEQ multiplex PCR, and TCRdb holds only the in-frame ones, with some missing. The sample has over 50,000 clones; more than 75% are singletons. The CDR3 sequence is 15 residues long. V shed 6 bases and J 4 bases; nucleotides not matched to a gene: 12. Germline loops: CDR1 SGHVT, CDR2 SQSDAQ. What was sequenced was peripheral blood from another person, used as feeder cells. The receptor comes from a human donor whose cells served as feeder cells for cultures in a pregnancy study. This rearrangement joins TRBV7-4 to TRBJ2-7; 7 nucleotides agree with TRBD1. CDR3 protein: CASRIDRVELYEQYF. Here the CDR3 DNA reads TGTGCCAGCAGAATTGACAGGGTTGAACTTTACGAGCAGTACTTC. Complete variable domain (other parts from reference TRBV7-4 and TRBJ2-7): GAGVSQSPRYKVAKRGRDVALRCDSISGHVTLYWYRQTLGQGSEVLTYSQSDAQRDKSGRPSGRFSAERPERSVSTLKIQRTEQGDSAVYLCASRIDRVELYEQYFGPGTRLTVT.